A selection of T cell receptor beta chains follows, all from one sample in a study of blood T cell repertoires in COVID-19. Sequencing was performed with immunoSEQ multiplex PCR; in TCRdb, only in-frame clones are kept and a portion is missing. Here the sample spans 200,000 to 300,000 clones, roughly 88% being singletons. Sequenced sample: peripheral blood. The receptor set was obtained from a human donor in a cohort sampled during active COVID-19. Each CDR3 is given with its conserved first and last residue. The D gene is left open where the match is weak. Size values are once, few and many counts, or a class for expanded clones, and some rows have none.

D gene: TRBD1; J gene: TRBJ2-7; V gene: TRBV3-1/TRBV3-2; clone size: NA; CDR3 protein: CASSLRDRANYEQYF; CDR3 DNA: TGTGCCAGCAGCCTCCGGGACAGGGCCAACTACGAGCAGTACTTC
D gene: NA; J gene: TRBJ1-4; V gene: TRBV19; clone size: once; CDR3 protein: CASSRSGLWAEKLFF; CDR3 DNA: TGTGCCAGTAGTAGATCCGGACTCTGGGCTGAAAAACTGTTTTTT
D gene: NA; J gene: TRBJ1-5; V gene: TRBV4-3; clone size: NA; CDR3 protein: CASSQEWGGGSNQPQHF; CDR3 DNA: TGCGCCAGCAGCCAAGAGTGGGGCGGGGGTAGCAATCAGCCCCAGCATTTT
D gene: NA; J gene: TRBJ2-1; V gene: TRBV18; clone size: NA; CDR3 protein: CASSRLDEQFF; CDR3 DNA: TGTGCCAGCTCACGGCTAGATGAGCAGTTCTTC
D gene: TRBD2; J gene: TRBJ2-7; V gene: TRBV7-9; clone size: NA; CDR3 protein: CASSSGLAGSVEQYF; CDR3 DNA: TGTGCCAGCAGCTCCGGACTAGCGGGAAGCGTCGAGCAGTACTTC
D gene: NA; J gene: TRBJ2-7; V gene: TRBV7-2; clone size: NA; CDR3 protein: CASSLVTAYEQYF; CDR3 DNA: TGTGCCAGCAGCTTAGTCACAGCCTACGAGCAGTACTTC
D gene: NA; J gene: TRBJ2-1; V gene: TRBV19; clone size: once; CDR3 protein: CATSLASEQFF; CDR3 DNA: TGTGCCACCTCTTTGGCATCAGAGCAGTTCTTC
D gene: NA; J gene: TRBJ1-5; V gene: TRBV12-3/TRBV12-4; clone size: NA; CDR3 protein: CASSTGNYQPQHF; CDR3 DNA: TGTGCCAGCTCCACAGGAAATTATCAGCCCCAGCATTTT
D gene: NA; J gene: TRBJ2-2; V gene: TRBV4-3; clone size: NA; CDR3 protein: CASSKSAGELFF; CDR3 DNA: TGCGCCAGCAGCAAATCTGCCGGGGAGCTGTTTTTT
D gene: NA; J gene: TRBJ2-7; V gene: TRBV19; clone size: NA; CDR3 protein: CASSPGTAYEQYF; CDR3 DNA: TGTGCCAGTAGTCCTGGCACAGCCTACGAGCAGTACTTC
D gene: NA; J gene: TRBJ1-3; V gene: TRBV9; clone size: NA; CDR3 protein: CASSVRGSGNTIYF; CDR3 DNA: TGTGCCAGCAGCGTTCGGGGGTCTGGAAACACCATATATTTT
D gene: NA; J gene: TRBJ2-1; V gene: TRBV7-2; clone size: NA; CDR3 protein: CASSTGVHEQFF; CDR3 DNA: TGTGCCAGCAGCACGGGAGTCCATGAGCAGTTCTTC
D gene: NA; J gene: TRBJ1-3; V gene: TRBV6-5; clone size: NA; CDR3 protein: CASSYGDPGNTIYF; CDR3 DNA: TGTGCCAGCAGTTATGGAGACCCTGGAAACACCATATATTTT
D gene: TRBD1; J gene: TRBJ1-2; V gene: TRBV28; clone size: NA; CDR3 protein: CASSSNDRVNPLFYGYTF; CDR3 DNA: TGTGCCAGCAGTTCCAATGACAGGGTTAACCCGCTCTTCTATGGCTACACCTTC
D gene: TRBD1; J gene: TRBJ1-5; V gene: TRBV4-1; clone size: NA; CDR3 protein: CASSHDTGTGGNQPQHF; CDR3 DNA: TGCGCCAGCAGCCATGATACCGGGACAGGGGGTAATCAGCCCCAGCATTTT
D gene: NA; J gene: TRBJ1-6; V gene: TRBV5-8; clone size: NA; CDR3 protein: CASSLLTGIYNSPLHF; CDR3 DNA: TGTGCCAGCAGCTTACTAACAGGAATTTATAATTCACCCCTCCACTTT
D gene: NA; J gene: TRBJ1-1; V gene: TRBV6-4; clone size: NA; CDR3 protein: CASSAGSLMNTEAFF; CDR3 DNA: TGTGCCAGCAGCGCCGGGAGCCTTATGAACACTGAAGCTTTCTTT
D gene: TRBD1; J gene: TRBJ2-5; V gene: TRBV27; clone size: NA; CDR3 protein: CASSLRGREETQYF; CDR3 DNA: TGTGCCAGCAGTCTCAGGGGGCGGGAAGAGACCCAGTACTTC
D gene: TRBD2; J gene: TRBJ2-1; V gene: TRBV29-1; clone size: NA; CDR3 protein: CSVERGNVAGRGEQFF; CDR3 DNA: TGCAGCGTTGAGCGTGGGAATGTAGCGGGGCGGGGTGAGCAGTTCTTC
D gene: NA; J gene: TRBJ1-2; V gene: TRBV9; clone size: NA; CDR3 protein: CASSVAGANYGYTF; CDR3 DNA: TGTGCCAGCAGCGTAGCGGGGGCTAACTATGGCTACACCTTC
D gene: NA; J gene: TRBJ1-1; V gene: TRBV7-2; clone size: NA; CDR3 protein: CASSFSQDTVSGTEAFF; CDR3 DNA: TGTGCCAGCAGCTTTAGTCAGGACACGGTTTCAGGGACTGAAGCTTTCTTT
D gene: NA; J gene: TRBJ2-7; V gene: TRBV21-1; clone size: few; CDR3 protein: CASSLLSPGLATYEQYF; CDR3 DNA: TGTGCCAGCAGCTTACTTAGTCCGGGACTAGCCACCTACGAGCAGTACTTC
D gene: NA; J gene: TRBJ2-2; V gene: TRBV24-1; clone size: NA; CDR3 protein: CATRQATGELFF; CDR3 DNA: TGTGCCACCAGGCAGGCCACCGGGGAGCTGTTTTTT
D gene: TRBD1; J gene: TRBJ2-4; V gene: TRBV28; clone size: NA; CDR3 protein: CASSPLGTVLKNIQYF; CDR3 DNA: TGTGCCAGCAGTCCCCTAGGGACAGTACTAAAAAACATTCAGTACTTC
D gene: TRBD1; J gene: TRBJ1-4; V gene: TRBV10-3; clone size: NA; CDR3 protein: CAIRYPGGRDNEKLFF; CDR3 DNA: TGTGCCATCAGGTACCCAGGGGGCCGGGATAATGAAAAACTGTTTTTT
D gene: NA; J gene: TRBJ1-3; V gene: TRBV2; clone size: once; CDR3 protein: CAIVTAAGNTIYF; CDR3 DNA: TGTGCCATCGTGACAGCCGCTGGAAACACCATATATTTT
D gene: NA; J gene: TRBJ2-1; V gene: TRBV11-2; clone size: NA; CDR3 protein: CASCWTASDYNEQFF; CDR3 DNA: TGTGCCAGCTGCTGGACGGCTAGCGATTACAATGAGCAGTTCTTC
D gene: NA; J gene: TRBJ1-4; V gene: TRBV6-7; clone size: NA; CDR3 protein: CASSLGSPRGGLANEKLFF; CDR3 DNA: TGTGCCAGCAGTTTGGGAAGTCCTCGGGGGGGGTTGGCTAATGAAAAACTGTTTTTT
D gene: TRBD2; J gene: TRBJ2-5; V gene: TRBV4-3; clone size: NA; CDR3 protein: CASSQSFGTSGQETQYF; CDR3 DNA: TGCGCCAGCAGCCAATCCTTCGGGACTAGCGGGCAAGAGACCCAGTACTTC
D gene: TRBD1; J gene: TRBJ1-5; V gene: TRBV10-3; clone size: NA; CDR3 protein: CAIRTGVDQPQHF; CDR3 DNA: TGTGCCATCAGGACAGGGGTGGATCAGCCCCAGCATTTT
D gene: NA; J gene: TRBJ2-7; V gene: TRBV19; clone size: NA; CDR3 protein: CASSMVRGESSYEQYF; CDR3 DNA: TGTGCCAGTAGTATGGTTCGCGGAGAAAGCTCCTACGAGCAGTACTTC
D gene: TRBD1; J gene: TRBJ2-5; V gene: TRBV18; clone size: NA; CDR3 protein: CASSPGTGGVAAETQYF; CDR3 DNA: TGTGCCAGCTCACCCGGGACAGGGGGTGTAGCGGCGGAGACCCAGTACTTC
D gene: NA; J gene: TRBJ1-6; V gene: TRBV12-3/TRBV12-4; clone size: once; CDR3 protein: CASSSFDNSPLHF; CDR3 DNA: TGTGCCAGCAGTTCCTTCGATAATTCACCCCTCCACTTT
D gene: TRBD2; J gene: TRBJ2-2; V gene: TRBV24-1; clone size: NA; CDR3 protein: CATSDFSGRAESGELFF; CDR3 DNA: TGTGCCACCAGTGATTTTAGCGGGAGGGCCGAGTCGGGGGAGCTGTTTTTT
D gene: NA; J gene: TRBJ2-7; V gene: TRBV4-3; clone size: NA; CDR3 protein: CASSHTGASYEQYF; CDR3 DNA: TGCGCCAGCAGCCATACAGGAGCTTCCTACGAGCAGTACTTC
D gene: TRBD1; J gene: TRBJ2-7; V gene: TRBV5-1; clone size: NA; CDR3 protein: CASSLHPGTGENEQYF; CDR3 DNA: TGCGCCAGCAGCCTCCATCCCGGGACAGGGGAAAACGAGCAGTACTTC
D gene: NA; J gene: TRBJ2-2; V gene: TRBV2; clone size: NA; CDR3 protein: CASNGGLTIGELFF; CDR3 DNA: TGTGCCAGCAACGGAGGGCTGACGATCGGGGAGCTGTTTTTT